The 7 T cell receptor beta chains below come from one sample, sequenced in a study of vaccination effects on CD4 cells after COVID-19. Generated by immunoSEQ multiplex PCR, the TCRdb table keeps only in-frame clones and is missing some. The sample comprises roughly 46,000 clones, 65% to 80% of which are singletons, and more than 13% rests with the top ten. These receptors' antigens are unknown. ViraFEST expansion of antigen-specific CD4+ T cells with viral peptide pools preceded sequencing. Culturing for nine to ten days preceded CD4+ T cell isolation. Two doses of BNT162b2 or mRNA-1273 vaccine were administered to participants. This specimen consisted of CD4+ T cells from PBMCs cultured with HCoV-OC43 spike peptides, obtained after COVID-19 vaccination. Regarding subset: HCoV-OC43 spike overlapping peptide pool stimulation. The receptors derive from a human donor who received a COVID-19 vaccine.

The V gene is TRBV9, the J gene TRBJ2-1; either TRBD1 or TRBD2 may supply D (5 bases each). V shed 3 bases and J shed 0 bases, with 10 bases lying between them. The CDR3 spans 15 residues. Germline CDR1 SGDLS, CDR2 YYNGEE. The CDR3 sequence: CASSAGTTSYNEQFF. The DNA of the CDR3 is TGTGCCAGCAGCGCCGGGACGACCTCCTACAATGAGCAGTTCTTC.

The chain joins TRBV5-4 to TRBJ2-1; 7 bases map to TRBD2. Germline CDR1 is SGHNT and CDR2 is YYREEE (reference sequence). There are 12 residues in the CDR3. Trimming took 4 bases from V and 9 from J; bases not matched to a gene: 4. Here the CDR3 reads CASSARLAEQFF. CDR3 coding DNA: TGTGCCAGCAGCGCCCGACTAGCTGAGCAGTTCTTC. Full variable domain (missing parts from reference TRBV5-4 and TRBJ2-1): ETGVTQSPTHLIKTRGQQVTLRCSSQSGHNTVSWYQQALGQGPQFIFQYYREEENGRGNFPPRFSGLQFPNYSSELNVNALELDDSALYLCASSARLAEQFFGPGTRLTVL.

V is TRBV7-2 and J is TRBJ1-5; perhaps TRBD1 as D (6 bases). The length of the CDR3 is 14 residues. Trimming removed 5 bases at V and 1 base at J, with 9 bases between. In germline, CDR1 is SGHTA, CDR2 FQGNSA. The CDR3 loop is CASSLQGSNQPQHF. The CDR3 nucleotides are TGTGCCAGCAGCCTCCAGGGGAGCAATCAGCCCCAGCATTTT.

The rearrangement links TRBV27 to TRBJ1-1; the D gene is possibly TRBD1 (6 bases). Trimming removed 6 bases at V and 8 bases at J, with 16 bases between. The CDR3 covers 13 residues. The germline gives CDR1 MNHEY, CDR2 SMNVEV (reference sequence). The CDR3 loop is CASSREGGGEAFF. CDR3 coding DNA: TGTGCCAGCAGCCGAGAGGGGGGCGGGGAAGCTTTCTTT.

The chain has TRBV6-5 and TRBJ1-2; maybe TRBD1 (5 bases). Trimming left V 5 bases short and J 5 bases short, with 18 bases between. This CDR3 has 15 residues. Germline V CDR1 and CDR2: MNHEY, SVGAGI. The CDR3 spells CASSRGTAKGYGYTF. The CDR3 nucleotides read TGTGCCAGCAGTCGAGGGACCGCAAAGGGGTATGGCTACACCTTC.

The chain employs TRBV6-5 and TRBJ1-2; no reliable D call. Germline CDR1 and CDR2: MNHEY and SVGAGI. This CDR3 has 15 residues. Trimming stripped 2 bases from V and 6 bases from J, with 16 bases between. CDR3: CASSYANMRDDGYTF. The CDR3 DNA follows: TGTGCCAGCAGTTACGCCAATATGAGGGATGATGGCTACACCTTC.

The chain couples TRBV27 to TRBJ1-2, with D unresolved. Trimming cost V 3 bases and J 5 bases, with 13 bases left between them. Germline-derived CDR1 and CDR2 are MNHEY and SMNVEV (reference sequence). This CDR3 spans 14 amino acids. The CDR3: CASSLKGRAYGYTF. CDR3 nucleotides: TGTGCCAGCAGTTTGAAAGGGAGGGCATATGGCTACACCTTC.